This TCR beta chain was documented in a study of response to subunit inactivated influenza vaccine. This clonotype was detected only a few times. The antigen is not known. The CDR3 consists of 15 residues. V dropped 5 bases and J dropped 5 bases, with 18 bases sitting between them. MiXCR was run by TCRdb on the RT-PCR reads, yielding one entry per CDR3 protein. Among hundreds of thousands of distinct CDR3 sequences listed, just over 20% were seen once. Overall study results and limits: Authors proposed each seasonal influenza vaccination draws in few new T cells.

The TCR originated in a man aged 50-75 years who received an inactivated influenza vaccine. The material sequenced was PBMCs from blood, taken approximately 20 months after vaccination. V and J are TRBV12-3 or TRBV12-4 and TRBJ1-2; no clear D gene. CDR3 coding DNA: TGTGCCAGCAGTACCACCCCCCGGGGTAGGTATGGCTACACCTTC. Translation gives CASSTTPRGRYGYTF.